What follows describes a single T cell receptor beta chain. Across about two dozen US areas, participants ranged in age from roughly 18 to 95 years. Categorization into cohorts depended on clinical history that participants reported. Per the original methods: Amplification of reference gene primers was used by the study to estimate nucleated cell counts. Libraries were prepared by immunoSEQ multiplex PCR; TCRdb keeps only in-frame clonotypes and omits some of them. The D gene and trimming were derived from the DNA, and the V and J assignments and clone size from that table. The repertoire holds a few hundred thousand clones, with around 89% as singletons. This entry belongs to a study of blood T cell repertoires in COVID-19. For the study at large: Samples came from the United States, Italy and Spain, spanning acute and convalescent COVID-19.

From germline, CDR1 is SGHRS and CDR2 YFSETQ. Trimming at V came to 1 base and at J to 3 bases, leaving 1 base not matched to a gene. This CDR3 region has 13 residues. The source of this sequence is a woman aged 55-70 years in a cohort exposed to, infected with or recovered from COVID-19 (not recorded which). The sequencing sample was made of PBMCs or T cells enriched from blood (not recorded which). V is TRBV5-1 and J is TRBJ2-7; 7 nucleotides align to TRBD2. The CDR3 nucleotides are TGCGCCAGCAGCTTGAGCGGGGTCTACGAGCAGTACTTC. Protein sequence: CASSLSGVYEQYF. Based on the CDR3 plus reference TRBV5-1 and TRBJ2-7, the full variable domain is KAGVTQTPRYLIKTRGQQVTLSCSPISGHRSVSWYQQTPGQGLQFLFEYFSETQRNKGNFPGRFSGRQFSNSRSEMNVSTLELGDSALYLCASSLSGVYEQYFGPGTRLTVT.